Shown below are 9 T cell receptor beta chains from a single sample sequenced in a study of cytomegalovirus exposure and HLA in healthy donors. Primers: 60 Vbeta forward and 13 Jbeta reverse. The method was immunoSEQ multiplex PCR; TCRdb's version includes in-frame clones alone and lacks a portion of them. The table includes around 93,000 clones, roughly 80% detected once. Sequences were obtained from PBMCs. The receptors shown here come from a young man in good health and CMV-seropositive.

For the CDR3, the DNA is TGTGCCAGCAGCGTGGGGCTAGACCCCGCCGAGACCCAGTACTTC. It translates to CASSVGLDPAETQYF. This chain links TRBV9 with TRBJ2-5; tentative D call: TRBD1 (5 bases). CDR1 SGDLS and CDR2 YYNGEE come from the germline V gene. V was trimmed by 2 bases and J by 5 bases, leaving 16 bases between them. The length of the CDR3 is 15 residues.

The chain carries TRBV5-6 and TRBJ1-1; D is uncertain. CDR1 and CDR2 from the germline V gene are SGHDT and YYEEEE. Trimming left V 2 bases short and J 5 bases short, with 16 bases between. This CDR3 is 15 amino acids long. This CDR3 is CASSLTRARRTEAFF. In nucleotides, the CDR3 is TGTGCCAGCAGCTTAACAAGGGCCCGGAGGACTGAAGCTTTCTTT. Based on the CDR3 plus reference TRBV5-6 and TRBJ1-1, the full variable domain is DAGVTQSPTHLIKTRGQQVTLRCSPKSGHDTVSWYQQALGQGPQFIFQYYEEEERQRGNFPDRFSGHQFPNYSSELNVNALLLGDSALYLCASSLTRARRTEAFFGQGTRLTVV.

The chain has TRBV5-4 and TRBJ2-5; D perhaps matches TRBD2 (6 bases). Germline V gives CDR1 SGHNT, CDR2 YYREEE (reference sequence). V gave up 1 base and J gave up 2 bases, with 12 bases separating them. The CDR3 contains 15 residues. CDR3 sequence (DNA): TGTGCCAGCAGCTTGATGCGGGGCCGGCAAGAGACCCAGTACTTC. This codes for CASSLMRGRQETQYF.

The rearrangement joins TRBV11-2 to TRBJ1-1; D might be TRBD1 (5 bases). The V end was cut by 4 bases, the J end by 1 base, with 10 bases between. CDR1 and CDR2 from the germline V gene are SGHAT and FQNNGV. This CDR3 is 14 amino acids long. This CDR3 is CASSSAGPNTEAFF. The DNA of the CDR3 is TGTGCCAGCAGCTCGGCGGGGCCGAACACTGAAGCTTTCTTT.

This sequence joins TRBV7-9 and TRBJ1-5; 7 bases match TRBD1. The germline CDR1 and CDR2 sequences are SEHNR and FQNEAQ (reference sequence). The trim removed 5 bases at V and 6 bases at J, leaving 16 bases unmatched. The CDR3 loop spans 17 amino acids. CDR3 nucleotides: TGTGCCAGCAGCGCCCAACCGACAGGGTTGGCGACTCAGCCCCAGCATTTT. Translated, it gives CASSAQPTGLATQPQHF.

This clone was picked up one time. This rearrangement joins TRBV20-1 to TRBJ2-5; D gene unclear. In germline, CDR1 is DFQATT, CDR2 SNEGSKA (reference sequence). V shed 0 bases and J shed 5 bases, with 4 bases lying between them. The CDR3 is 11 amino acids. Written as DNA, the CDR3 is TGCAGTGCTAGAGATCTGGAGACCCAGTACTTC. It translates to CSARDLETQYF.

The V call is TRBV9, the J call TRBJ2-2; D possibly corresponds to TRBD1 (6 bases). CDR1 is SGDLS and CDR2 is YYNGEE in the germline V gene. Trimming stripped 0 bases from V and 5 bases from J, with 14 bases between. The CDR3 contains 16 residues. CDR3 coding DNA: TGTGCCAGCAGCGTAGTAGGGAAGGGGGATACCGGGGAGCTGTTTTTT. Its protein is CASSVVGKGDTGELFF. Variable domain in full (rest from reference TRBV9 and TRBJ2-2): DSGVTQTPKHLITATGQRVTLRCSPRSGDLSVYWYQQSLDQGLQFLIQYYNGEERAKGNILERFSAQQFPDLHSELNLSSLELGDSALYFCASSVVGKGDTGELFFGEGSRLTVL.

Here the CDR3 DNA reads TGTGCCAGTAGTTCCCTAGCGGGAGTCTACAATGAGCAGTTCTTC. Residues: CASSSLAGVYNEQFF. The rearrangement joins TRBV19 to TRBJ2-1; TRBD2 matches at 10 bases. Germline V CDR1 and CDR2: LNHDA, SQIVND (reference sequence). Unmatched junction bases numbered 4, after V lost 5 bases and J lost 3 bases. CDR3 length: 15 residues. Based on the CDR3 plus reference TRBV19 and TRBJ2-1, the full variable domain is DGGITQSPKYLFRKEGQNVTLSCEQNLNHDAMYWYRQDPGQGLRLIYYSQIVNDFQKGDIAEGYSVSREKKESFPLTVTSAQKNPTAFYLCASSSLAGVYNEQFFGPGTRLTVL.

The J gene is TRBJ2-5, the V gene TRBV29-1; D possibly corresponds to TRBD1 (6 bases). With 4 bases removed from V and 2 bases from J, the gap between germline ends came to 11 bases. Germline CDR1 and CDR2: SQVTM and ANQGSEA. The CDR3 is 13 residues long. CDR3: CSVARTVQETQYF. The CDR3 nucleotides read TGCAGCGTTGCCCGGACAGTGCAAGAGACCCAGTACTTC.